The clone carrying this T cell receptor (beta chain) was seen many times. Its antigen is still unknown. Amplifying TCR beta CDR3 involved multiplex PCR carried out with 32 V and 13 J primers. One entry per CDR3 protein results from TCRdb running MiXCR on the multiplex PCR reads. The sample has 5,000 to 6,500 distinct CDR3 sequences, 18% seen once. This sample was taken from a study of immune heterogeneity within non-small cell lung tumors. Turning to the study itself: It was found that the tumors were a handful of squamous cell carcinomas, over eight non-squamous carcinomas and 1 not otherwise specified. Study results and limitations: The correlation between local T-cell clonality and local tumor mutational burden was positive, moderate in strength and statistically significant, with R 0.3 to 0.35. Within each patient, tumor sites shared identical dominant CDR3 beta clonotypes and also held site-unique high-frequency clones.

Germline V lookup: CDR1 SGHVS, CDR2 FNYEAQ. The CDR3 has 15 amino acids. The ends were cut back, 1 base at V and 3 bases at J, with 13 bases in the middle. Samples each supplied around 640 ng of bulk tumor genomic DNA as template. Several biopsies per primary tumor were taken during surgery, spaced as far apart as possible. Enrolled individuals presented with untreated, newly diagnosed non-small cell lung cancer and received curative surgery. Donors comprised newly diagnosed non-small cell lung cancer patients undergoing surgery with curative intent. The source material was lung tumor tissue. This TCR came from a man aged 40-49 years with non-small cell lung cancer. The chain is built from TRBV7-6 and TRBJ2-7; D is perhaps TRBD2 (5 bases). The CDR3 sequence: CASSLGAGPYYEQYF. The CDR3 bases are TGTGCCAGCAGCTTAGGGGCGGGCCCCTACTACGAGCAGTACTTC.